This paragraph covers one TCR beta chain sequence. Treatment given: over 15 received Ad26.COV2.S at low or high dose, single or two shots; several received placebo; per-sample allocation not given. Sampling took place 63 days after the first vaccine or placebo injection. Trimming cost V 5 bases and J 2 bases; bases outside gene matches: 4. Germline V gene lookup returns CDR1 MDHEN and CDR2 SYDVKM. The CDR3 loop spans 14 amino acids. The data originate from a study of Ad26.COV2.S vaccination and SARS-CoV-2 variants. Some clones are missing from TCRdb's copy, which holds only in-frame ones; the method was immunoSEQ multiplex PCR. This table holds 380,000 or so clones, approximately 86% found once.

The receptor comes from a person aged 18-65 years who received the Ad26.COV2.S COVID-19 vaccine or a placebo. The rearrangement joins TRBV28 to TRBJ1-2; TRBD1 aligns across 8 bases. The sequenced sample was peripheral blood, obtained in a trial of Ad26.COV2.S vaccine versus placebo. The CDR3 loop is CASSLTGANYGYTF. DNA for the CDR3: TGTGCCAGCAGTCTGACAGGGGCCAACTATGGCTACACCTTC.